This TCR beta chain was profiled in a study of molecular identifiers for immune sequencing clone quantification. Study observations and caveats: In naive cells, clones above 20 RNA copies held under 1% of molecules, whereas in effector cells they held over 97%.

This clonotype was detected only a few times. Its antigen remains unknown. At one end, the junction sequence differs from germline, possibly due to a read error. MiXCR, run by TCRdb on the PCR reads, gives a single entry per CDR3 protein. The sample lists about 510,000 distinct CDR3 sequences, roughly 24% seen once, with about 0.75% in the top ten. The germline gives CDR1 MDHEN, CDR2 SYDVKM. This CDR3 comprises 13 residues. The clonotype originates from a human donor in good health. Some libraries in this study had Jurkat cell RNA spiked in. The chain couples TRBV28 to TRBJ1-1; maybe TRBD1 (6 bases). Material for sequencing was naive CD8+ T cells from blood, with Jurkat cell RNA spiked in. The subset: FACS-sorted CD8+CD4-CCR7+CD45RA+ naive T cells. DNA of the CDR3: TGTGCCAACAGTTTACAGGGGAACACTGAAGCTTTCTTT. It yields the protein CANSLQGNTEAFF.